This is a list of T cell receptor beta chains from one sample in a study of tumour-infiltrating T cells in Burkitt lymphoma. Sequenced by immunoSEQ multiplex PCR; TCRdb stores in-frame clones only, minus some. The data show about 13,000 clones, 65% to 90% seen once. Sequencing used tumor tissue. The receptors were sampled from a human donor with diffuse large B-cell lymphoma. Both conserved end residues are trimmed from each CDR3. D genes are given only for firm matches. Not every row has a clone size; where given, it reads once, few, many or a size class.

j_call: TRBJ1-1
d_call: NA
v_call: TRBV29-1
clone_size: NA
cdr3_aa: SVEGSGEAF

j_call: TRBJ1-1
d_call: NA
v_call: TRBV7-9
clone_size: NA
cdr3_aa: ASSLDPGMNTEAF

j_call: TRBJ1-1
d_call: TRBD1
v_call: TRBV14
clone_size: NA
cdr3_aa: ASSQDWDRSAF

j_call: TRBJ2-3
d_call: NA
v_call: TRBV7-2
clone_size: NA
cdr3_aa: ASRSTNTQY

j_call: TRBJ2-3
d_call: TRBD1
v_call: TRBV15
clone_size: NA
cdr3_aa: ATSTDRGLVVASDTQY

j_call: TRBJ1-5
d_call: NA
v_call: TRBV4-3
clone_size: NA
cdr3_aa: ASSQDYGGRQPQH

j_call: TRBJ1-3
d_call: NA
v_call: TRBV10-3
clone_size: NA
cdr3_aa: AISTRDASSGNTIY

j_call: TRBJ1-2
d_call: TRBD1
v_call: TRBV9
clone_size: NA
cdr3_aa: ASSADRGLRPNANYGYT

j_call: TRBJ1-2
d_call: TRBD1
v_call: TRBV29-1
clone_size: NA
cdr3_aa: SAKGDRDRGPSGYT

j_call: TRBJ1-3
d_call: NA
v_call: TRBV15
clone_size: once
cdr3_aa: ATSRDPEGRASGNTIY

j_call: TRBJ2-2
d_call: NA
v_call: TRBV2
clone_size: NA
cdr3_aa: ASMGTLTGELF

j_call: TRBJ2-2
d_call: NA
v_call: TRBV19
clone_size: NA
cdr3_aa: ASSIDLFGDTIWTGELF

j_call: TRBJ2-2
d_call: TRBD1
v_call: TRBV5-6
clone_size: NA
cdr3_aa: ASSSRDRGFTGELF

j_call: TRBJ2-7
d_call: NA
v_call: TRBV6-5
clone_size: NA
cdr3_aa: ASSYWGDEQY

j_call: TRBJ2-5
d_call: NA
v_call: TRBV7-7
clone_size: NA
cdr3_aa: ASSLGRQETQY

j_call: TRBJ1-4
d_call: TRBD1
v_call: TRBV5-1
clone_size: NA
cdr3_aa: ASRVPDREEGGEKLF

j_call: TRBJ2-7
d_call: NA
v_call: TRBV4-3
clone_size: once
cdr3_aa: ASSQERVSRYEQY

j_call: TRBJ1-2
d_call: TRBD1
v_call: TRBV5-6
clone_size: NA
cdr3_aa: ASSSGTGGAYGYT

j_call: TRBJ2-7
d_call: TRBD1
v_call: TRBV18
clone_size: NA
cdr3_aa: ASSPRGQGFYEQY

j_call: TRBJ2-2
d_call: TRBD1
v_call: TRBV27
clone_size: NA
cdr3_aa: ASSFLDRGDTGELF

j_call: TRBJ2-1
d_call: NA
v_call: TRBV19
clone_size: NA
cdr3_aa: ASTPGLSYNEQF

j_call: TRBJ1-2
d_call: NA
v_call: TRBV7-2
clone_size: once
cdr3_aa: ASSLRAGLDGYT

j_call: TRBJ2-7
d_call: TRBD2
v_call: TRBV20-1
clone_size: NA
cdr3_aa: SGEGRYEQY

j_call: TRBJ2-2
d_call: NA
v_call: TRBV5-1
clone_size: NA
cdr3_aa: ASSLQLTSTGELF

j_call: TRBJ2-3
d_call: TRBD1
v_call: TRBV15
clone_size: NA
cdr3_aa: ATSRGTGGDTQY

j_call: TRBJ2-7
d_call: NA
v_call: TRBV6-5
clone_size: NA
cdr3_aa: ASSRRSHEQY

j_call: TRBJ1-5
d_call: TRBD1
v_call: TRBV6-6
clone_size: NA
cdr3_aa: ASSPDRLVQPQH

j_call: TRBJ1-1
d_call: NA
v_call: TRBV4-3
clone_size: NA
cdr3_aa: ASSQDRGNTEAF

j_call: TRBJ2-1
d_call: TRBD2
v_call: TRBV29-1
clone_size: NA
cdr3_aa: SVAAGGLDEQF

j_call: TRBJ1-5
d_call: NA
v_call: TRBV5-1
clone_size: NA
cdr3_aa: ASSLGLSNNQPQH

j_call: TRBJ2-5
d_call: NA
v_call: TRBV29-1
clone_size: once
cdr3_aa: SVEGLFLGETQY

j_call: TRBJ2-2
d_call: NA
v_call: TRBV12-5
clone_size: NA
cdr3_aa: ASGLVLGARAGELF

j_call: TRBJ1-3
d_call: TRBD1
v_call: TRBV14
clone_size: NA
cdr3_aa: ASSPRGALGNTIY

j_call: TRBJ1-6
d_call: NA
v_call: TRBV7-3
clone_size: few
cdr3_aa: ASSVEQGSPLH

j_call: TRBJ2-7
d_call: NA
v_call: TRBV19
clone_size: NA
cdr3_aa: ASSTITGHEQY

j_call: TRBJ1-1
d_call: NA
v_call: TRBV29-1
clone_size: NA
cdr3_aa: SVEVGRGPNTEAF

j_call: TRBJ2-7
d_call: TRBD1
v_call: TRBV11-2
clone_size: NA
cdr3_aa: ASSLGQGFYEQY

j_call: TRBJ1-4
d_call: NA
v_call: TRBV19
clone_size: once
cdr3_aa: ATRDSWNEKLF

j_call: TRBJ1-2
d_call: TRBD1
v_call: TRBV6-6
clone_size: NA
cdr3_aa: ASSYGQGNYGYT

j_call: TRBJ1-5
d_call: TRBD1
v_call: TRBV7-9
clone_size: NA
cdr3_aa: ASSLQGARQPQH

j_call: TRBJ2-7
d_call: NA
v_call: TRBV19
clone_size: NA
cdr3_aa: ASSIGVKGLTYEQY

j_call: TRBJ1-2
d_call: NA
v_call: TRBV9
clone_size: NA
cdr3_aa: ASSVGVGNYGYT

j_call: TRBJ2-2
d_call: NA
v_call: TRBV9
clone_size: NA
cdr3_aa: ASSDLSAGELF

j_call: TRBJ2-7
d_call: NA
v_call: TRBV5-1
clone_size: NA
cdr3_aa: ASSLEQSSYEQY

j_call: TRBJ2-1
d_call: NA
v_call: TRBV7-7
clone_size: NA
cdr3_aa: ASSLLMGNEQF

j_call: TRBJ1-2
d_call: NA
v_call: TRBV9
clone_size: once
cdr3_aa: ASSVDHNRDGYT

j_call: TRBJ1-1
d_call: NA
v_call: TRBV7-9
clone_size: NA
cdr3_aa: ASRIGYTEAF

j_call: TRBJ2-3
d_call: TRBD2
v_call: TRBV7-2
clone_size: NA
cdr3_aa: ASSPAPWLAASTDTQY

j_call: TRBJ1-2
d_call: NA
v_call: TRBV6-5
clone_size: NA
cdr3_aa: ASRYGQWGYGYT

j_call: TRBJ1-2
d_call: NA
v_call: TRBV5-6
clone_size: NA
cdr3_aa: ASRSVGGWRGYT

j_call: TRBJ1-1
d_call: NA
v_call: TRBV7-8
clone_size: NA
cdr3_aa: ASSSQGNTEAF

j_call: TRBJ2-6
d_call: NA
v_call: TRBV11-2
clone_size: NA
cdr3_aa: ASSEQQSRANVLT

j_call: TRBJ1-1
d_call: NA
v_call: TRBV5-4
clone_size: NA
cdr3_aa: ASSGKGTRGRVTEAF

j_call: TRBJ2-3
d_call: NA
v_call: TRBV5-6
clone_size: once
cdr3_aa: ASSSLQASALFDTQY

j_call: TRBJ1-4
d_call: NA
v_call: TRBV4-3
clone_size: NA
cdr3_aa: ASSFSGVEKLF

j_call: TRBJ2-1
d_call: TRBD2
v_call: TRBV11-2
clone_size: NA
cdr3_aa: ASSLGGGASSYNEQF